This is a list of T cell receptor beta chains from one sample in a study of blood T cell repertoires in COVID-19. Clones were sequenced by immunoSEQ multiplex PCR, and TCRdb holds only the in-frame ones, with some missing. The sample gives fewer than 250,000 clones, around 83% of which show up once; approximately 6.6% is in the top ten. Sequencing used PBMCs or T cells enriched from blood (not recorded which). The receptors shown here come from a middle-aged woman who had recovered from COVID-19. CDR3s include the opening cysteine and the closing phenylalanine or tryptophan. A D gene is named only where the DNA matches it firmly. Part of the rows lack a size; the others show once, few, many or a class for expanded clones.

d_gene	j_gene	abundance	v_gene	CDR3aa	CDR3nt
TRBD2	TRBJ2-1	-	TRBV6-5	CASRGGLADNEQFF	TGTGCCAGCAGGGGGGGACTAGCGGACAATGAGCAGTTCTTC
-	TRBJ1-2	-	TRBV13	CASSLGLGRNRADFTF	TGTGCCAGCAGCTTAGGCCTAGGAAGAAACAGGGCCGATTTTACCTTC
-	TRBJ1-2	-	TRBV5-1	CASSMQGVGGYTF	TGCGCCAGCAGCATGCAGGGTGTGGGTGGCTACACCTTC
-	TRBJ1-2	once	TRBV11-1	CASSSTISDGYTF	TGTGCCAGCAGCTCCACTATCTCTGATGGCTACACCTTC
TRBD1	TRBJ1-1	once	TRBV5-6	CASSWGTGGTEAFF	TGTGCCAGCAGCTGGGGTACAGGGGGCACTGAAGCTTTCTTT
-	TRBJ1-1	-	TRBV10-3	CAISERGGETEAFF	TGTGCCATCAGTGAACGGGGTGGGGAGACTGAAGCTTTCTTT
TRBD2	TRBJ2-2	-	TRBV28	CASTWGGNTGELFF	TGTGCCAGCACATGGGGGGGGAACACCGGGGAGCTGTTTTTT
-	TRBJ1-5	-	TRBV30	CAWSLASKGQPQHF	TGTGCCTGGAGTCTCGCATCGAAGGGGCAGCCCCAGCATTTT
-	TRBJ2-1	-	TRBV6-2/TRBV6-3	CASSYAQGRNEQFF	TGTGCCAGCAGTTACGCCCAGGGGCGGAATGAGCAGTTCTTC
-	TRBJ2-7	-	TRBV28	CASRTRSVRGLEQYF	TGTGCCAGCAGGACGCGATCCGTTCGGGGTTTGGAGCAGTACTTC
TRBD2	TRBJ2-1	-	TRBV13	CASSFSGLRKGLYNEQFF	TGTGCCAGCAGCTTTAGCGGGCTCCGAAAGGGACTCTACAATGAGCAGTTCTTC
TRBD2	TRBJ2-3	-	TRBV12-5	CASGSGTSGRSSTDTQYF	TGTGCTAGTGGCTCCGGGACTAGCGGGAGGAGTAGCACAGATACGCAGTATTTT
TRBD1	TRBJ2-1	few	TRBV19	CASTGQGGGNEQFF	TGTGCCAGTACGGGACAGGGAGGAGGAAATGAGCAGTTCTTC
TRBD2	TRBJ2-1	-	TRBV24-1	CATRTSGILDEQFF	TGTGCCACCAGGACTAGCGGGATTTTGGATGAGCAGTTCTTC
TRBD2	TRBJ2-7	few	TRBV27	CASSALVTGTSDYEQYF	TGTGCCAGCAGCGCACTCGTTACAGGGACTAGCGACTACGAGCAGTACTTC
TRBD1	TRBJ2-7	-	TRBV6-1	CASSDDRGDEQYF	TGTGCCAGCAGTGACGACAGGGGAGACGAGCAGTACTTC
-	TRBJ2-5	-	TRBV5-1	CASSLFSLAVEGETQYF	TGCGCCAGCAGCTTATTCTCCTTAGCGGTAGAAGGGGAGACCCAGTACTTC
-	TRBJ2-1	once	TRBV29-1	CSVGRGNEQFF	TGCAGCGTAGGCAGGGGCAATGAGCAGTTCTTC
-	TRBJ2-3	-	TRBV5-1	CASSLGRAASTDTQYF	TGCGCCAGCAGCTTGGGTCGAGCGGCAAGCACAGATACGCAGTATTTT
-	TRBJ2-2	-	TRBV28	CASSVLAPGELFF	TGTGCCAGCTCGGTTCTAGCCCCCGGGGAGCTGTTTTTT
-	TRBJ1-2	-	TRBV19	CASSIQRDRANTF	TGTGCCAGTAGTATACAGAGGGATCGGGCGAACACCTTC
TRBD1	TRBJ1-2	-	TRBV5-1	CASSSLQGALIYGYTF	TGCGCCAGCAGCTCCTTGCAGGGGGCTCTTATCTATGGCTACACCTTC
TRBD2	TRBJ2-1	-	TRBV6-4	CASSLSGNSYNEQFF	TGTGCCAGCAGCCTAAGCGGGAACTCTTACAATGAGCAGTTCTTC
TRBD2	TRBJ2-3	-	TRBV4-3	CASSPLAGEADTQYF	TGCGCCAGCAGCCCACTAGCGGGAGAAGCAGATACGCAGTATTTT
TRBD2	TRBJ2-2	-	TRBV4-2	CASSQQGLATGELFF	TGTGCCAGCAGCCAACAAGGACTAGCTACCGGGGAGCTGTTTTTT
-	TRBJ2-2	-	TRBV5-1	CASSPAGGTVTGELFF	TGCGCCAGCAGCCCGGCGGGCGGGACGGTCACCGGGGAGCTGTTTTTT
-	TRBJ2-3	-	TRBV30	CAWSVRGDTQYF	TGTGCCTGGAGTGTAAGGGGAGATACGCAGTATTTT
-	TRBJ2-7	-	TRBV28	CASSFQATYEQYF	TGTGCCAGCAGTTTTCAGGCCACCTACGAGCAGTACTTC
TRBD1	TRBJ2-7	-	TRBV5-1	CASSFFTGGYEQYF	TGCGCCAGCAGCTTCTTCACAGGGGGCTACGAGCAGTACTTC
TRBD2	TRBJ2-1	once	TRBV11-3	CASSPPYPLLAVKGDEQFF	TGTGCCAGCAGCCCCCCTTACCCACTACTAGCGGTTAAAGGGGATGAGCAGTTCTTC
TRBD1	TRBJ2-3	-	TRBV5-1	CASSGDRVSQYF	TGCGCCAGCAGCGGGGACAGGGTATCGCAGTATTTT
-	TRBJ1-2	-	TRBV27	CASSLAWTTDGYTF	TGTGCCAGCAGTTTGGCCTGGACGACAGATGGCTACACCTTC
-	TRBJ2-5	-	TRBV18	CASSPPARGGETQYF	TGTGCCAGCTCACCACCGGCTAGGGGGGGAGAGACCCAGTACTTC
-	TRBJ1-5	few	TRBV18	CASSPGEVFNEPQHF	TGTGCCAGCTCACCGGGGGAGGTTTTTAATGAGCCCCAGCATTTT
TRBD1	TRBJ1-4	-	TRBV4-3	CASSQDSGGGEKLFF	TGCGCCAGCAGCCAAGATTCAGGGGGAGGCGAAAAACTGTTTTTT
-	TRBJ2-1	-	TRBV9	CASSVAGLSYNEQFF	TGTGCCAGCAGCGTAGCAGGCCTCTCCTACAATGAGCAGTTCTTC
-	TRBJ1-1	-	TRBV5-1	CASSSLMRGGNTEAFF	TGCGCCAGCAGCTCCTTAATGCGAGGGGGGAACACTGAAGCTTTCTTT
-	TRBJ2-1	-	TRBV4-1	CASSQAAGASSYNEQFF	TGCGCCAGCAGCCAAGCAGCGGGTGCGAGCTCCTACAATGAGCAGTTCTTC
TRBD1	TRBJ1-1	-	TRBV10-2	CASSSRDRSPNTEAFF	TGCGCCAGCAGTTCCCGGGACAGGTCACCGAACACTGAAGCTTTCTTT
TRBD1	TRBJ1-2	-	TRBV30	CAWKKDRSYGYTF	TGTGCCTGGAAAAAGGACAGGTCCTATGGCTACACCTTC
-	TRBJ1-3	once	TRBV10-3	CAISGGTLGNTIYF	TGTGCCATCAGTGGGGGGACACTCGGAAACACCATATATTTT
TRBD2	TRBJ2-5	-	TRBV9	CASSVRALAGVETQYF	TGTGCCAGCAGCGTAAGGGCACTAGCGGGAGTAGAGACCCAGTACTTC
TRBD2	TRBJ2-7	once	TRBV10-2	CASSDPGAGEQYF	TGCGCCAGCAGTGATCCGGGAGCGGGGGAGCAGTACTTC
-	TRBJ2-5	-	TRBV18	CASSPDTFQETQYF	TGTGCCAGCTCACCGGACACTTTTCAAGAGACCCAGTACTTC
-	TRBJ2-3	-	TRBV5-6	CASSATTDTQYF	TGTGCCAGCAGCGCGACTACAGATACGCAGTATTTT
-	TRBJ2-6	once	TRBV19	CASSPLAAISGANVLTF	TGTGCCAGTAGTCCGCTCGCCGCGATCTCAGGGGCCAACGTCCTGACTTTC
-	TRBJ1-2	-	TRBV5-6	CASKRGLQYGYTF	TGTGCCAGCAAAAGGGGATTACAATATGGCTACACCTTC
-	TRBJ2-1	-	TRBV13	CASSPGQNSYNEQFF	TGTGCCAGCAGCCCGGGACAAAACTCCTACAATGAGCAGTTCTTC